This TCR beta chain was recovered during a study of cytomegalovirus exposure and HLA in healthy donors. The wider study: An early release of data contained about 85 million unique TCRs, which came from HLA-typed donors.

Whole-study findings and limits: The authors listed approximately 160 TCR beta chains as cytomegalovirus-associated. Certain indistinguishable V segments, among them TRBV6-2 and TRBV6-3, were excluded.

Donors sampled were nominally healthy, though unrecorded immune exposures were likely. With V trimmed by 3 bases and J by 0 bases, 4 bases remained unmatched. The CDR3 is 15 residues long. The germline V gene encodes CDR1 SGHTA and CDR2 FQGNSA. Amplification used 60 Vbeta primers and 13 Jbeta primers. Repertoires were generated with immunoSEQ multiplex PCR, while TCRdb's copy carries only in-frame clones and drops some. The sample includes some 130,000 clones, over 60% of them seen just once. On this clone itself: Its antigen remains unknown.

This TCR came from a woman between 25 and 40 years old in good health and CMV-seropositive. Sequenced: PBMCs. The rearrangement joins TRBV7-2 to TRBJ2-7; 8 bases match TRBD1. DNA of the CDR3: TGTGCCAGCAGCTTGTTACAGGGGGGCTCCTACGAGCAGTACTTC. Its protein product is CASSLLQGGSYEQYF.